This TCR beta chain was recorded in a study of blood T cell repertoires in COVID-19. Participants reported their clinical history, and cohort assignment relied on those reports. Within 2 weeks before study entry, exposed participants met a COVID-19 case. The CDR3 sequence is 17 residues long. V dropped 0 bases and J dropped 3 bases, with 13 bases sitting between them. Germline lookup yields CDR1 SGDLS and CDR2 YYNGEE. Under the authors' procedure: It was from reference gene primer amplification that nucleated cell counts were estimated. Sequencing was performed with immunoSEQ multiplex PCR; in TCRdb, only in-frame clones are kept and a portion is missing. Clonal size and the V and J genes are those of that table, whereas D and trimming came from the DNA. The profile shows approximately 200,000 clones, approximately 86% of them singletons.

Sequencing was carried out using PBMCs or T cells enriched from blood (not recorded which). This chain uses TRBV9 with TRBJ2-6; the D is unclear. The receptor was derived from a woman in her thirties who had been exposed to COVID-19. This CDR3 is CASSVGLVSRGANVLTF. The CDR3 DNA reads as TGTGCCAGCAGCGTAGGGTTAGTCTCGCGTGGGGCCAACGTCCTGACTTTC.